This T cell receptor (beta chain) was identified during a study of blood T cell repertoires in COVID-19. This CDR3 spans 16 amino acids. V was clipped by 2 bases and J by 7 bases; unmatched bases: 4. The germline gives CDR1 MNHNY, CDR2 SVGAGI (reference sequence). Only in-frame clones appear in the TCRdb table, and some are missing; sequencing was by immunoSEQ multiplex PCR. This table has more than 150,000 clones, about nine tenths appearing once. The chain recombines TRBV6-6 with TRBJ2-2; TRBD2 matches at 13 bases. Sequences were obtained from peripheral blood. The receptor's source is a man between 65 and 85 years old with active or convalescent COVID-19. In nucleotides, the CDR3 is TGTGCCAGCAGTTACAAACTAGCGGGAGGGAGCGGGGAGCTGTTTTTT. Protein sequence: CASSYKLAGGSGELFF.